This T cell receptor (beta chain) came from a study of cytomegalovirus exposure and HLA in healthy donors. Study background: Clustering assigned about 79% of the approximately 390 genotyped donors to the Caucasian-associated ancestry cluster.

V gave up 7 bases and J gave up 5 bases, with 12 bases separating them. The CDR3 is made up of 13 amino acids. From germline, CDR1 is MNHEY and CDR2 SVGAGI. Primers included in the PCR were 60 Vbeta and 13 Jbeta primers. Clones were sequenced by immunoSEQ multiplex PCR, and TCRdb holds only the in-frame ones, with some missing. The sample gives approximately 170,000 clones, over 70% of which show up once; roughly 2.8% is in the top ten. This TCR came from a woman in her 30s in good health and CMV-seropositive. The gene calls are TRBV6-5 and TRBJ1-5; D is undetermined. The sequencing input was PBMCs. CDR3 DNA sequence: TGTGCCAGCAAAGGAGGTTTAGATCAGCCCCAGCATTTT. Translating gives CASKGGLDQPQHF.